These T cell receptor beta chains were read from a single sample in a study of T cells in localized non-small cell lung cancer. Assay used: immunoSEQ multiplex PCR; TCRdb lists only in-frame clones, some missing. The profile shows around 26,000 clones, over 75% of them singletons. Sequenced here: peripheral blood, sampled before any cancer treatment. The receptors here all came from a man aged 40 to 69 with stage III squamous cell lung carcinoma. Each CDR3 is given with its conserved first and last residue. The D gene is left open where the match is weak. The size of a clone is reported for some rows only, either as once, few or many, or as a class for expanded clones.

J gene | D gene | clone size | V gene | CDR3 protein | CDR3 DNA
TRBJ2-3 | - | - | TRBV7-2 | CASSYWVDTQYF | TGTGCCAGCAGCTACTGGGTAGATACGCAGTATTTT
TRBJ1-2 | - | medium-sized | TRBV6-5 | CASSSLRSNYGYTF | TGTGCCAGCAGTTCCTTGAGGTCTAACTATGGCTACACCTTC
TRBJ1-2 | - | - | TRBV7-2 | CASRAPYANYGYTF | TGTGCCAGCAGAGCGCCTTATGCAAACTATGGCTACACCTTC
TRBJ2-2 | TRBD1 | - | TRBV6-5 | CASTPTGSTGELFF | TGTGCCAGCACCCCGACAGGGTCGACCGGGGAGCTGTTTTTT
TRBJ2-2 | TRBD1 | - | TRBV18 | CATGTGRNTGELFF | TGTGCCACCGGGACAGGGAGAAACACCGGGGAGCTGTTTTTT
TRBJ1-1 | - | - | TRBV5-1 | CASSFGDKTEAFF | TGCGCCAGCAGCTTCGGGGACAAGACTGAAGCTTTCTTT
TRBJ1-3 | - | - | TRBV5-1 | CASRPGPSGNTIYF | TGCGCCAGCAGGCCCGGGCCCTCTGGAAACACCATATATTTT
TRBJ2-5 | - | - | TRBV7-2 | CASSLPSLLQYF | TGTGCCAGCAGCCTCCCCAGCCTCCTCCAGTACTTC
TRBJ1-2 | TRBD1 | - | TRBV18 | CASSEGQPGYGYTF | TGTGCCAGCTCAGAGGGACAGCCCGGCTATGGCTACACCTTC
TRBJ1-5 | - | - | TRBV2 | CASNLRERGNQPQHF | TGTGCCAGCAACTTAAGGGAGAGGGGCAATCAGCCCCAGCATTTT
TRBJ2-1 | - | - | TRBV27 | CASRSWELQNEQFF | TGTGCCAGCAGGTCTTGGGAGCTTCAGAATGAGCAGTTCTTC
TRBJ1-3 | - | once | TRBV6-1 | CASSEVHVTGNTIYF | TGTGCCAGCAGTGAAGTACATGTGACTGGAAACACCATATATTTT